These T cell receptor beta chains were read from a single sample in a study of blood T cells in healthy people across ages. TCRdb recomputed calls from the 5' RACE reads with MiXCR, one row per CDR3 protein. Counted here are under 1,000,000 distinct CDR3 sequences, roughly 35% occurring once; the ten biggest clones make up 10% to 15%. The sequencing sample was made of blood. The receptor source for this set is a young man in good health. Both conserved end residues are part of each CDR3. A D gene is named only where the DNA matches it firmly. Clone size is shown for a subset of rows, as once, few, many or a class of expanded clone.

CDR3 DNA: TGTGCCAGCAGTTACACGAGCGGGGTTTACAATGAGCAGTACTTC
CDR3 protein: CASSYTSGVYNEQYF
V gene: TRBV6-6
J gene: TRBJ2-7
D gene: TRBD2
clone size: .

CDR3 DNA: TGTGCCAGCAGTGATCTGGGGAGGGACGGGGACATTCAGTACTTC
CDR3 protein: CASSDLGRDGDIQYF
V gene: TRBV25-1
J gene: TRBJ2-4
D gene: TRBD2
clone size: few

CDR3 DNA: TGCAGCGCGAGGACAGGGGACACAGATACGCAGTATTTT
CDR3 protein: CSARTGDTDTQYF
V gene: TRBV29-1
J gene: TRBJ2-3
D gene: TRBD1
clone size: .

CDR3 DNA: TGTGCCAGCAGCCAAGCAACTAGCGGGGGTTCCAAAAACATTCAGTACTTC
CDR3 protein: CASSQATSGGSKNIQYF
V gene: TRBV4-2
J gene: TRBJ2-4
D gene: TRBD2
clone size: .

CDR3 DNA: TGTGCCACCAGCAGAGCTCCGGGACAGGGGTTGCGTTCACCCCTCCACTTT
CDR3 protein: CATSRAPGQGLRSPLHF
V gene: TRBV15
J gene: TRBJ1-6
D gene: TRBD1
clone size: .

CDR3 DNA: TGTGCCAGCAGTCCGGCGGGACTAGCGGGAAGGGTTAGCTCCTACAATGAGCAGTTCTTC
CDR3 protein: CASSPAGLAGRVSSYNEQFF
V gene: TRBV12-3/TRBV12-4
J gene: TRBJ2-1
D gene: TRBD2
clone size: many

CDR3 DNA: TGTGCCAGCAGCCCAGCGGACAATGAGCAGTACTTC
CDR3 protein: CASSPADNEQYF
V gene: TRBV4-2
J gene: TRBJ2-7
D gene: .
clone size: .

CDR3 DNA: TGTGCCAGCAGTTACTCTCTAGAATTGTACAATGAGCAGTTCTTC
CDR3 protein: CASSYSLELYNEQFF
V gene: TRBV6-6
J gene: TRBJ2-1
D gene: .
clone size: .

CDR3 DNA: TGCAGTCTCGCGGCAGGGGACCTACGGGAGACCCAGTACTTC
CDR3 protein: CSLAAGDLRETQYF
V gene: TRBV20-1
J gene: TRBJ2-5
D gene: .
clone size: many

CDR3 DNA: TGTGCCAGCAACTCTCGACACGTTTACGAGCAGTACTTC
CDR3 protein: CASNSRHVYEQYF
V gene: TRBV28
J gene: TRBJ2-7
D gene: .
clone size: .

CDR3 DNA: TGTGCCAGCCGTGTTCATGACACTGAAGCTTTCTTT
CDR3 protein: CASRVHDTEAFF
V gene: TRBV28
J gene: TRBJ1-1
D gene: .
clone size: few

CDR3 DNA: TGTGCCAGCACCCAAGGACAGGGGAACACTGAAGCTTTCTTT
CDR3 protein: CASTQGQGNTEAFF
V gene: TRBV13
J gene: TRBJ1-1
D gene: TRBD1
clone size: .

CDR3 DNA: TGTGCCAGCAGTTACGCAAAGGGGACTGAAGCTTTCTTT
CDR3 protein: CASSYAKGTEAFF
V gene: TRBV6-5
J gene: TRBJ1-1
D gene: .
clone size: .

CDR3 DNA: TGTGCCAGCCGGGGAATAAGCTCTGGGGCCAACGTCCTGACTTTC
CDR3 protein: CASRGISSGANVLTF
V gene: TRBV28
J gene: TRBJ2-6
D gene: .
clone size: .

CDR3 DNA: TGTGCCAGCAGGGGGGACAGAACACCCATGAACACTGAAGCTTTCTTT
CDR3 protein: CASRGDRTPMNTEAFF
V gene: TRBV7-9
J gene: TRBJ1-1
D gene: TRBD1
clone size: .

CDR3 DNA: TGTGCCAGCAGCTTGAACAATCAGCCCCAGCATTTT
CDR3 protein: CASSLNNQPQHF
V gene: TRBV7-2
J gene: TRBJ1-5
D gene: .
clone size: many

CDR3 DNA: TGTGCCAGTAGTATGACTAGCGGAAACTACAATGAGCAGTTCTTC
CDR3 protein: CASSMTSGNYNEQFF
V gene: TRBV19
J gene: TRBJ2-1
D gene: TRBD2
clone size: .

CDR3 DNA: TGCGCCAGCAGCCAAGGGCGGACAGGGAATGGCTACACCTTC
CDR3 protein: CASSQGRTGNGYTF
V gene: TRBV4-1
J gene: TRBJ1-2
D gene: TRBD1
clone size: .

CDR3 DNA: TGTGCCAGCAGCCAAACAGGTCAGCAGTATTTT
CDR3 protein: CASSQTGQQYF
V gene: TRBV3-1
J gene: TRBJ2-3
D gene: .
clone size: .

CDR3 DNA: TGTGCCAGCAGTTACGCGCCCAGGAGCGGGGGGCCCACAGATACGCAGTATTTT
CDR3 protein: CASSYAPRSGGPTDTQYF
V gene: TRBV6-2/TRBV6-3
J gene: TRBJ2-3
D gene: TRBD2
clone size: .

CDR3 DNA: TGTGCCAGCAGTGTGAGCCAGGGCGGGGAAGAGACCCAGTACTTC
CDR3 protein: CASSVSQGGEETQYF
V gene: TRBV2
J gene: TRBJ2-5
D gene: .
clone size: many

CDR3 DNA: TGTGCCAGCAGCTTCGGCGGGACAGTATACGAAGCTTTCTTT
CDR3 protein: CASSFGGTVYEAFF
V gene: TRBV5-5
J gene: TRBJ1-1
D gene: TRBD1
clone size: .

CDR3 DNA: TGTGCCAGCAGCATCTGGAGGGCCCAAGGTAGGGGGTACAATGAGCAGTACTTC
CDR3 protein: CASSIWRAQGRGYNEQYF
V gene: TRBV7-2
J gene: TRBJ2-7
D gene: .
clone size: .

CDR3 DNA: TGTGCCAGCAGCGGGAGATACAATGAGCAGTTCTTC
CDR3 protein: CASSGRYNEQFF
V gene: TRBV9
J gene: TRBJ2-1
D gene: .
clone size: .

CDR3 DNA: TGCACCAGCACCAACCCAAGGGGCTACACCTTC
CDR3 protein: CTSTNPRGYTF
V gene: TRBV10-2
J gene: TRBJ1-2
D gene: .
clone size: .

CDR3 DNA: TGCGCCAGCAGCTTGTATCGGGACAGGAACACTGAAGCTTTCTTT
CDR3 protein: CASSLYRDRNTEAFF
V gene: TRBV5-1
J gene: TRBJ1-1
D gene: TRBD1
clone size: .

CDR3 DNA: TGTGCCAGCAGCCAAGACCCTGACGGATTCAATGAGCAGTTCTTC
CDR3 protein: CASSQDPDGFNEQFF
V gene: TRBV4-2
J gene: TRBJ2-1
D gene: .
clone size: few

CDR3 DNA: TGTGCCACAAATAACCGGGACAGGGACTACGAGCAGTACTTC
CDR3 protein: CATNNRDRDYEQYF
V gene: TRBV7-2
J gene: TRBJ2-7
D gene: TRBD1
clone size: few

CDR3 DNA: TGTGCCAGCGGCCGGGACCACCGCACAGATACGCAGTATTTT
CDR3 protein: CASGRDHRTDTQYF
V gene: TRBV6-5
J gene: TRBJ2-3
D gene: .
clone size: .

CDR3 DNA: TGTGCCAGCAGCCAAGATTTCAGCTTGGGCACAGATACGCAGTATTTT
CDR3 protein: CASSQDFSLGTDTQYF
V gene: TRBV3-1
J gene: TRBJ2-3
D gene: .
clone size: .

CDR3 DNA: TGCGCCAGCAGCCTAGGACTAGCGATAACAGATACGCAGTATTTT
CDR3 protein: CASSLGLAITDTQYF
V gene: TRBV5-1
J gene: TRBJ2-3
D gene: TRBD2
clone size: many

CDR3 DNA: TGCAGTGCTAGAGATCTCTCCAGGGTCTCCGATCAGCCCCAGCATTTT
CDR3 protein: CSARDLSRVSDQPQHF
V gene: TRBV20-1
J gene: TRBJ1-5
D gene: .
clone size: few

CDR3 DNA: TGTGCCAGCCGGGACTCACTCTCCTACGAGCAGTACTTC
CDR3 protein: CASRDSLSYEQYF
V gene: TRBV6-6
J gene: TRBJ2-7
D gene: .
clone size: many

CDR3 DNA: TGTGCCAGCAGCGTAGAAGCGGGTATTGCGTCTGGGGCCAACGTCCTGACTTTC
CDR3 protein: CASSVEAGIASGANVLTF
V gene: TRBV9
J gene: TRBJ2-6
D gene: .
clone size: few

CDR3 DNA: TGTGCCAGCAGCCCTACCGGGACTAGCGGGGGCCACAACAATGAGCAGTTCTTC
CDR3 protein: CASSPTGTSGGHNNEQFF
V gene: TRBV4-2
J gene: TRBJ2-1
D gene: TRBD2
clone size: .

CDR3 DNA: TGTGCCAGCAGCCAAGATCATACGGGAAATAAGCAGTTCTTC
CDR3 protein: CASSQDHTGNKQFF
V gene: TRBV4-2
J gene: TRBJ2-1
D gene: .
clone size: .

CDR3 DNA: TGTGCCAGCCAGGGCGGTAATGAGCAGTTCTTC
CDR3 protein: CASQGGNEQFF
V gene: TRBV6-6
J gene: TRBJ2-1
D gene: .
clone size: many

CDR3 DNA: TGCAGCGTTGAAGGTTCGGGAGGGAGGCCTTTCTTT
CDR3 protein: CSVEGSGGRPFF
V gene: TRBV29-1
J gene: TRBJ1-1
D gene: .
clone size: .

CDR3 DNA: TGTGCCAGCAGTTACTTCGCCGGTGTACCTGATACGCAGTATTTT
CDR3 protein: CASSYFAGVPDTQYF
V gene: TRBV6-5
J gene: TRBJ2-3
D gene: .
clone size: .

CDR3 DNA: TGTGCCAGCAGGGACAACAGGGAGAACACTGAAGCTTTCTTT
CDR3 protein: CASRDNRENTEAFF
V gene: TRBV2
J gene: TRBJ1-1
D gene: .
clone size: few

CDR3 DNA: TGTGCCAGCAGTCGACAGGGTTTACGCCAGCCCCAGCATTTT
CDR3 protein: CASSRQGLRQPQHF
V gene: TRBV28
J gene: TRBJ1-5
D gene: TRBD1
clone size: few

CDR3 DNA: TGTGCCAGCAGCAACCGGGACAGGGGCGGCTATGGCTACACCTTC
CDR3 protein: CASSNRDRGGYGYTF
V gene: TRBV5-6
J gene: TRBJ1-2
D gene: TRBD1
clone size: few

CDR3 DNA: TGTGCCAGCAGTTTGGGTGCGGCACGACAACGAAATGAGCAGTTCTTC
CDR3 protein: CASSLGAARQRNEQFF
V gene: TRBV27
J gene: TRBJ2-1
D gene: .
clone size: .

CDR3 DNA: TGCGCCAGCAGCCACGCCACAGGGGATGGCTACACCTTC
CDR3 protein: CASSHATGDGYTF
V gene: TRBV4-3
J gene: TRBJ1-2
D gene: TRBD1
clone size: few

CDR3 DNA: TGTGCCAGCAGCCCTTTCCGACAGGGCGAGACCCAGTACTTC
CDR3 protein: CASSPFRQGETQYF
V gene: TRBV6-2/TRBV6-3
J gene: TRBJ2-5
D gene: TRBD1
clone size: many

CDR3 DNA: TGCAGCGTTGATGACAGGGTAACTGAAGCTTTCTTT
CDR3 protein: CSVDDRVTEAFF
V gene: TRBV29-1
J gene: TRBJ1-1
D gene: TRBD1
clone size: .

CDR3 DNA: TGTGCCAGCCAAGTTGCAGCAGGCACAGATACGCAGTATTTT
CDR3 protein: CASQVAAGTDTQYF
V gene: TRBV6-4
J gene: TRBJ2-3
D gene: .
clone size: many

CDR3 DNA: TGTGCCACCAGTGAGGCGGGGGGACACACAGATACGCAGTATTTT
CDR3 protein: CATSEAGGHTDTQYF
V gene: TRBV24-1
J gene: TRBJ2-3
D gene: TRBD2
clone size: .